One and the same sample provided the 19 T cell receptor beta chains below, sequenced in a study of blood T cell repertoires in COVID-19 (dated by TCRdb to 2018 to 2020). Library prep was done by the immunoSEQ multiplex PCR assay. TCRdb mirrors the immuneACCESS table, restricted to in-frame sequences. Some clones are absent from its copies; in checked studies, under half trace to an unresolved V gene, and the reason for the others is unknown. This sample holds about 190,000 clones; more than 85% were observed only once. Clones ranked in the top ten supply under 2.5% of the sample. Sequencing used peripheral blood. The receptors shown here come from a man between 65 and 85 years old with active or convalescent COVID-19.

This chain connects TRBV15 to TRBJ2-1, with a weak D call TRBD1 (6 bases). The CDR3 covers 15 residues. Germline V gene sequence: CDR1 LNHNV, CDR2 YYDKDF (reference sequence). The V gene lost 2 bases and the J gene lost 1 base, with 9 bases spanning the gap. The CDR3 region is CATSRTGLSYNEQFF. The CDR3 nucleotides read TGTGCCACCAGCAGAACAGGGTTATCCTACAATGAGCAGTTCTTC.

V gene TRBV12-3 or TRBV12-4 combines with J gene TRBJ1-3; D gene ambiguous. This CDR3 comprises 12 residues. V lost 8 bases to trimming and J lost 9 bases, with 14 bases between them. CDR3 region: CASHPTRGTIYF. CDR3 bases: TGTGCCAGCCATCCTACGCGGGGCACCATATATTTT.

The CDR3 nucleotides read TGCGCCAGCAGCACCGGGACTAGCAACCCCGGCTACGAGCAGTACTTC. Translation gives CASSTGTSNPGYEQYF. The chain uses TRBV5-1 and TRBJ2-7; 9 bases agree with TRBD2. The CDR3 sequence is 16 residues long. Germline values: CDR1 SGHRS, CDR2 YFSETQ. Trimming at V came to 4 bases and at J to 3 bases, leaving 11 bases not matched to a gene.

The chain has TRBV15 and TRBJ2-7; D unclear. Germline values: CDR1 LNHNV, CDR2 YYDKDF (reference sequence). The CDR3 has 14 amino acids. The V end lost 0 bases, the J end lost 3 bases, and 9 bases lay between the germline ends. The CDR3: CATSRDLLFYEQYF. CDR3 nucleotide sequence: TGTGCCACCAGCAGAGATCTTCTTTTCTACGAGCAGTACTTC. Complete variable domain (other parts from reference TRBV15 and TRBJ2-7): DAMVIQNPRYQVTQFGKPVTLSCSQTLNHNVMYWYQQKSSQAPKLLFHYYDKDFNNEADTPDNFQSRRPNTSFCFLDIRSPGLGDTAMYLCATSRDLLFYEQYFGPGTRLTVT.

This rearrangement joins TRBV2 to TRBJ1-3; D is unclear. The CDR3 extends over 15 amino acids. Germline CDR1 reads SNHLY; CDR2 reads FYNNEI. Trimming pared 7 bases from V and 0 bases from J, leaving 13 bases between. DNA of the CDR3: TGTGCCAGCAACCTACAGTTTGGCTCTGGAAACACCATATATTTT. It translates to CASNLQFGSGNTIYF.

This chain links TRBV7-9 with TRBJ2-7; 7 bases agree with TRBD2. V dropped 4 bases and J dropped 3; count of bases not matched to a gene: 9. Germline-derived CDR1 and CDR2 are SEHNR and FQNEAQ (reference sequence). This CDR3 has 15 residues. CDR3 DNA sequence: TGTGCCAGCAGCTCAGTCGGGGGGAACTACTACGAGCAGTACTTC. It specifies CASSSVGGNYYEQYF.

This clone has a single count. CDR3 amino acids: CSVAFLAHTNTGELFF. The CDR3 nucleotides read TGCAGCGTTGCTTTTCTAGCCCATACGAACACCGGGGAGCTGTTTTTT. This chain joins TRBV29-1 and TRBJ2-2; a possible D gene is TRBD2 (5 bases). Trimming removed 4 bases from V and 0 bases from J, with 15 bases in between. CDR3 length: 16 amino acids. The germline V gene has CDR1 SQVTM and CDR2 ANQGSEA.

This clone was seen a single time. This sample also contains other DNA sequences that code for the same CDR3. V is TRBV2 and J is TRBJ2-7, with no clear D. From germline, CDR1 is SNHLY and CDR2 FYNNEI. The CDR3 has 11 amino acids. V lost 3 bases and J lost 3, with 3 bases in between. CDR3 sequence reads: CASSDRYEQYF. CDR3 DNA sequence: TGTGCCAGCAGTGACCGCTACGAGCAGTACTTC.

The J gene is TRBJ1-2, the V gene TRBV4-1; tentatively, D is TRBD1 (5 bases). V lost 0 bases and J 2 bases, leaving 10 bases between the germline ends. The V gene's germline CDR1 is MGHRA and CDR2 YSYEKL. CDR3 size: 15 residues. The CDR3 reads CASSQDAGKNYGYTF. The CDR3 nucleotides are TGCGCCAGCAGCCAAGACGCAGGGAAGAACTATGGCTACACCTTC.

V and J are TRBV7-9 and TRBJ1-4, with 7 nucleotides matching TRBD1. This CDR3 is 16 amino acids long. Germline assignment: CDR1 SEHNR and CDR2 FQNEAQ (reference sequence). Germline trimming cut 1 base from V and 5 bases from J; bases unmatched to any gene: 7. The CDR3 DNA sequence: TGTGCCAGCAGCTTAGGCCGAGGGGGCGCGAATGAAAAACTGTTTTTT. Translating it yields CASSLGRGGANEKLFF.

V gene TRBV6-5 combines with J gene TRBJ1-2; 7 bases fit TRBD1. The CDR3 length is 13 residues. The V gene's germline CDR1 is MNHEY and CDR2 SVGAGI. The trim removed 5 bases at V and 6 bases at J, leaving 6 bases unmatched. CDR3 in DNA: TGTGCCAGCAGTACCGGGACAGTGAATGGCTACACCTTC. Residues: CASSTGTVNGYTF.

For this clone: One end of the junction does not line up with germline, which may come from a read error. This chain joins TRBV7-2 and TRBJ1-2, with 8 bases that match TRBD1. Per the germline V gene, CDR1 is SGHTA and CDR2 is FQGNSA. CDR3 size: 14 residues. CDR3: CASSLADRGHGYTF. The DNA for the CDR3 is TGTGCCAGCAGCCTAGCCGACAGGGGCCATGGCTACACCTTC.

The CDR3 nucleotides read TGTGCCAGCAGTTACTCTGGACAGGGAAATGGTTCACCCCTCCACTTT. It translates to CASSYSGQGNGSPLHF. The chain links TRBV6-5 to TRBJ1-6, with 8 bases fitting TRBD1. This CDR3 comprises 16 residues. Trimming removed 0 bases from V and 9 bases from J; junction bases left unmatched: 7. The V gene's germline CDR1 is MNHEY and CDR2 SVGAGI.

This clone has just one count. The chain links TRBV28 to TRBJ2-7; possible D gene TRBD1, 5 bases. V was cut by 4 bases and J by 3 bases, with 10 bases left in between. CDR1 MDHEN and CDR2 SYDVKM come from the germline V gene. This CDR3 has 13 residues. The CDR3 coding sequence is TGTGCCAGCAGTTCTTTAGGGGACTACGAGCAGTACTTC. Its protein product is CASSSLGDYEQYF.

V gene TRBV5-3 combines with J gene TRBJ2-1, with D unclear. TRBV5-3 is annotated as an ORF whose role is uncertain. Trimming removed 4 bases at V and 7 bases at J, with 21 bases between. This CDR3 is built from 16 residues. This chain's CDR3 is CARSPIRNLVVNEQFF. CDR3 nucleotides: TGTGCCAGAAGCCCCATCCGGAACCTAGTAGTGAATGAGCAGTTCTTC.

This chain links TRBV9 with TRBJ1-2; 8 bases align to TRBD1. This CDR3 is built from 14 residues. With 7 bases clipped from V and 3 bases from J, the junction kept 8 bases outside the gene matches. Germline V gives CDR1 SGDLS, CDR2 YYNGEE. The CDR3 nucleotides are TGTGCCAGCGCAGGGGGCGCTTATGACTATGGCTACACCTTC. Residues: CASAGGAYDYGYTF.

This sequence joins TRBV7-6 and TRBJ2-3, with 8 bases fitting TRBD1. The V gene's germline CDR1 is SGHVS and CDR2 FNYEAQ. The length of the CDR3 is 17 residues. Trimming took 2 bases from V and 6 from J; bases not matched to a gene: 13. The CDR3: CASSLSLRQGLADTQYF. The CDR3 nucleotides are TGTGCCAGCAGCTTATCCCTTCGACAGGGGCTTGCGGATACGCAGTATTTT.

The rearrangement joins TRBV7-2 to TRBJ2-7; 8 nucleotides align to TRBD2. CDR3 length: 14 residues. V dropped 5 bases and J dropped 4; count of bases not matched to a gene: 7. Germline lookup yields CDR1 SGHTA and CDR2 FQGNSA. CDR3 residues: CASSPGGVSYEQYF. The CDR3 nucleotides read TGTGCCAGCAGCCCCGGGGGGGTATCTTACGAGCAGTACTTC.

This chain connects TRBV9 to TRBJ2-2, with 9 positions matching TRBD2. Germline CDR1 SGDLS, CDR2 YYNGEE. With V trimmed by 3 bases and J by 5 bases, 8 bases remained unmatched. The CDR3 has 16 amino acids. In DNA, the CDR3 is TGTGCCAGCAGCGCGATAGCGGGAGTGGAAACCGGGGAGCTGTTTTTT. Its translation: CASSAIAGVETGELFF.